The 8 T cell receptor beta chains presented below share a single source sample, sequenced in a study of CD8+ T cells in alopecia areata. Treatment meaning: oral pan-JAK inhibitor, 5-10 mg twice daily. Sequencing used cDNA as its template, made by extracting RNA and reverse transcribing it. Profiling relied on immunoSEQ multiplex PCR, and the TCRdb table lists in-frame clones only, not all of them. The table records more than 150,000 clones, 40% to 65% of them present only once. This sample comprised CD8+ T cells sorted from blood, obtained at roughly week 52, from a patient treated with tofacitinib. The receptors stem from a human donor with alopecia areata.

V and J are TRBV13 and TRBJ2-7; 12 positions match TRBD2. Germline CDR1 and CDR2: PRHDT and FYEKMQ (reference sequence). V was pared by 2 bases and J by 0 bases, with 5 bases of the junction left unmatched. The CDR3 runs 17 residues. As DNA, the CDR3 is TGTGCCAGCAGCTTAATTACTAGCGGGGGGTACTCCTACGAGCAGTACTTC. Its translation: CASSLITSGGYSYEQYF.

This chain links TRBV6-5 with TRBJ2-7; 7 bases line up with TRBD1. Germline-derived CDR1 and CDR2 are MNHEY and SVGAGI. CDR3 length: 13 residues. Trimming at V came to 6 bases and at J to 3 bases, leaving 5 bases not matched to a gene. Written as DNA, the CDR3 is TGTGCCAGCAGCTCCGGGACAGTCTACGAGCAGTACTTC. It specifies CASSSGTVYEQYF.

The rearrangement uses TRBV18 and TRBJ1-5, with a possible D match to TRBD1 (6 bases). V gave up 4 bases and J gave up 0 bases, with 13 bases separating them. CDR3 length: 16 amino acids. Germline V gene data show CDR1 as KGHSH and CDR2 as LQKENI. CDR3 sequence (DNA): TGTGCCAGCTCACAAAACAGGGAAAATAGCAATCAGCCCCAGCATTTT. Translation: CASSQNRENSNQPQHF.

This clone was found a few times. The chain is built from TRBV29-1 and TRBJ2-1; no clear D gene. Trimming removed 4 bases from V and 2 bases from J, with 9 bases in between. The germline V gene has CDR1 SQVTM and CDR2 ANQGSEA. CDR3 size: 13 residues. The CDR3 sequence is CSVVTYPYNEQFF. CDR3 nucleotides: TGCAGCGTTGTAACCTACCCCTACAATGAGCAGTTCTTC.

The genes are TRBV13 and TRBJ2-4, with D unclear. Trimming removed 1 base from V and 7 bases from J, with 5 bases in between. The CDR3 extends over 12 amino acids. Germline V gene sequence: CDR1 PRHDT, CDR2 FYEKMQ (reference sequence). CDR3 sequence: CASSLAPNIQYF. CDR3 coding DNA: TGTGCCAGCAGCTTAGCCCCGAACATTCAGTACTTC.

This clone was picked up a small number of times. The chain couples TRBV29-1 to TRBJ2-2, with 8 bases identical to TRBD1. J was trimmed by 4 bases and V by 5 bases; bases with no gene match: 12. Germline V gene lookup returns CDR1 SQVTM and CDR2 ANQGSEA. The CDR3 length is 16 residues. The CDR3 loop reads CSVLVPGQASTGELFF. The DNA for the CDR3 is TGCAGCGTTCTCGTCCCGGGACAGGCTAGCACCGGGGAGCTGTTTTTT.

The chain recombines TRBV6-1 with TRBJ1-2; no clear D gene. The V gene lost 4 bases and the J gene lost 5 bases, with 14 bases spanning the gap. Germline CDR1 is MNHNS and CDR2 is SASEGT. The CDR3 contains 14 residues. CDR3 nucleotides: TGTGCCAGCAGTGCGCCGGGAAGAGATTATGGCTACACCTTC. This translates into CASSAPGRDYGYTF.

This chain joins TRBV5-6 and TRBJ2-5; 10 bases map to TRBD2. This CDR3 comprises 18 residues. Losses at the gene ends were 4 bases for V and 4 bases for J; bases not matched to a gene: 16. CDR1 SGHDT and CDR2 YYEEEE come from the germline V gene. CDR3 DNA: TGTGCCAGCAGCACCGTTCTAGCGGGGGATGGCCCGGGAGAGACCCAGTACTTC. It translates to CASSTVLAGDGPGETQYF.